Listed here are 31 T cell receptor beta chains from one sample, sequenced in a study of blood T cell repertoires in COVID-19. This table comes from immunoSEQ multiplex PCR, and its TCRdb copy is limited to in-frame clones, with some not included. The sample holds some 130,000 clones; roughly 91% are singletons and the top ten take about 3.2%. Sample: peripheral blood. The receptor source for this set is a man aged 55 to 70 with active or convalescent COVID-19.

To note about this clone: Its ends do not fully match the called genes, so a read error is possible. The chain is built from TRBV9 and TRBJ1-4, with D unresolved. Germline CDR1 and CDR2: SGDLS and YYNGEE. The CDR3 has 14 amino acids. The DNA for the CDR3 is TGTGCCCGGTCTTATGGGAGGGCTAATGACAAACTGTTTTTT. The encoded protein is CARSYGRANDKLFF.

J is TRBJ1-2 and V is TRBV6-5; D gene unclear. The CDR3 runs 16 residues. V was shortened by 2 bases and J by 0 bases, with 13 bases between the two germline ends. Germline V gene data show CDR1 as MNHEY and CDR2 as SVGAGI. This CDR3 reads CASSYKAGLTNYGYTF. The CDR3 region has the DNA TGTGCCAGCAGTTACAAGGCAGGCCTTACTAACTATGGCTACACCTTC.

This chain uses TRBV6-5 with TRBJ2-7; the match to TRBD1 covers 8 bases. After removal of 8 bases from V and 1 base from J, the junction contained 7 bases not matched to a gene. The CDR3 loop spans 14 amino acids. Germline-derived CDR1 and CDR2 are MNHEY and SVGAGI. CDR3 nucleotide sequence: TGTGCCAGCTTTGGACAGGGCGTTTCCTACGAGCAGTACTTC. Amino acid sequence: CASFGQGVSYEQYF.

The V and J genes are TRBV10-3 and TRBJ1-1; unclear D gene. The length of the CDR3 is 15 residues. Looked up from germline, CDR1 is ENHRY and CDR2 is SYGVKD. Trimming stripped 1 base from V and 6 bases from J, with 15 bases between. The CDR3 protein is CAISEFPGPRAEAFF. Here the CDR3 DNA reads TGTGCCATCAGTGAGTTCCCAGGCCCGCGCGCTGAAGCTTTCTTT.

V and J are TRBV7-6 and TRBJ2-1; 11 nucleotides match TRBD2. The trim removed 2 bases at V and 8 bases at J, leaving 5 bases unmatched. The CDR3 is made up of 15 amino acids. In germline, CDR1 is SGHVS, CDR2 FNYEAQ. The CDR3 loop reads CASSLRLAGGDEQFF. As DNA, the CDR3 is TGTGCCAGCAGCTTACGGCTAGCGGGAGGAGATGAGCAGTTCTTC.

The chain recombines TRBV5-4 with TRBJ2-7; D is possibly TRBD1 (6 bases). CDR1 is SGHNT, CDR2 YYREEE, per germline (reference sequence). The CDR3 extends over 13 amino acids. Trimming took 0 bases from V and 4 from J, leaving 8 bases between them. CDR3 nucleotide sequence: TGTGCCAGCAGCTTGGGGGACAATTACGAGCAGTACTTC. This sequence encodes CASSLGDNYEQYF.

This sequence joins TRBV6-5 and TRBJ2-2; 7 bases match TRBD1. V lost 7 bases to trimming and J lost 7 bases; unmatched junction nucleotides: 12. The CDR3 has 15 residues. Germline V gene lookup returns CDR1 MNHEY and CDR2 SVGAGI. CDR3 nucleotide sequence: TGTGCCAGCATCGAATCAGGGGGTCGAATCGGGGAGCTGTTTTTT. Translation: CASIESGGRIGELFF.

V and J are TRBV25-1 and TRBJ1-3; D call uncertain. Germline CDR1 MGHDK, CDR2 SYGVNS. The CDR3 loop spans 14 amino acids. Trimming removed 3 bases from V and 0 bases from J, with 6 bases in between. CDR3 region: CASSDSRSGNTIYF. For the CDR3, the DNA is TGTGCCAGCAGTGACAGTCGCTCTGGAAACACCATATATTTT.

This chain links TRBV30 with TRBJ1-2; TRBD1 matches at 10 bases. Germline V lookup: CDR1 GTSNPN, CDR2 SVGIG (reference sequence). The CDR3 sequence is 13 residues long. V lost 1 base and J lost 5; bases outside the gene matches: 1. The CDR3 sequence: CAWSGQGAYGYTF. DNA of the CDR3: TGTGCCTGGAGTGGACAGGGGGCGTATGGCTACACCTTC. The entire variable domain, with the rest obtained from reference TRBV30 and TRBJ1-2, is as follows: SQTIHQWPATLVQPVGSPLSLECTVEGTSNPNLYWYRQAAGRGLQLLFYSVGIGQISSEVPQNLSASRPQDRQFILSSKKLLLSDSGFYLCAWSGQGAYGYTFGSGTRLTVV.

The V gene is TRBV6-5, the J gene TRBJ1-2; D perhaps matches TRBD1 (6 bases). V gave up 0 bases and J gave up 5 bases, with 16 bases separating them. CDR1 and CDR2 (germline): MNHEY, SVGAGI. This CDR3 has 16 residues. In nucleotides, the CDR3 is TGTGCCAGCAGTTACTCGGCGGCCAGGGGCTTGTATGGCTACACCTTC. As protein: CASSYSAARGLYGYTF.

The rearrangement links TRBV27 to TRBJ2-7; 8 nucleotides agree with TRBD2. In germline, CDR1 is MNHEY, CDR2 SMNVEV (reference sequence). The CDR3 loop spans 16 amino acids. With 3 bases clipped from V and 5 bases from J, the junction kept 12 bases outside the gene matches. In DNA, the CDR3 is TGTGCCAGCAGTTTGCATCGGACTAGCCGCCCGGACGAGCAGTACTTC. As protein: CASSLHRTSRPDEQYF.

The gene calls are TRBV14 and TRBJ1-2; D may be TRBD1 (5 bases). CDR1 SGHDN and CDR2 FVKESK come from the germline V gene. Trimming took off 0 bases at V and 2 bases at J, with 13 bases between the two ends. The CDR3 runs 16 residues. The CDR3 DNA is TGTGCCAGCAGCCAAGAATGGGGGGTTGTCAACTATGGCTACACCTTC. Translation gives CASSQEWGVVNYGYTF.

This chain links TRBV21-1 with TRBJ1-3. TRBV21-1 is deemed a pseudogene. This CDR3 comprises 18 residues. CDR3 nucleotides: TGTGCCAGCAGCAAAAATGGAAGGGAGGGGGGCTCTGGAAACACCATATATTTT. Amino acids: CASSKNGREGGSGNTIYF.

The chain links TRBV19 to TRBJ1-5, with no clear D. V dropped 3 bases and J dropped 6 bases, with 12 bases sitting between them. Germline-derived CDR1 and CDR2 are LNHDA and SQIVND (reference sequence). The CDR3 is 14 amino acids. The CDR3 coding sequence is TGTGCCAGTAGTATCGGAGGAAGGAGTCAGCCCCAGCATTTT. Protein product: CASSIGGRSQPQHF.

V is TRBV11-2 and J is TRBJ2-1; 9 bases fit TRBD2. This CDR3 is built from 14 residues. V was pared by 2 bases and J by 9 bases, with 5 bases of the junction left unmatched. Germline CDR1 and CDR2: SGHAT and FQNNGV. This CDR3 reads CASSLPSGEGEQFF. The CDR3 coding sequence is TGTGCCAGCAGCTTACCTAGCGGGGAGGGTGAGCAGTTCTTC.

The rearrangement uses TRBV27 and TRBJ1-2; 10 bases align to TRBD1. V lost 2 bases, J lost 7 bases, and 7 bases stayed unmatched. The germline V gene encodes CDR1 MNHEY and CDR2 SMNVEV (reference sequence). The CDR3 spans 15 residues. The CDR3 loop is CASSLRQGAEGGYTF. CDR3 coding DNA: TGTGCCAGCAGTTTACGACAGGGGGCAGAGGGTGGCTACACCTTC.

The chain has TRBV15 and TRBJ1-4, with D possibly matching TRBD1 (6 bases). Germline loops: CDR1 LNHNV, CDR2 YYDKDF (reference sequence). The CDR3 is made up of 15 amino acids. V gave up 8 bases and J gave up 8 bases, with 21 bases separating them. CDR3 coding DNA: TGTGCCACCCGCAAAGGGGGGGCCGGTGGAGAAAAACTGTTTTTT. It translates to CATRKGGAGGEKLFF. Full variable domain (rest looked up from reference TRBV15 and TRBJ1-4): DAMVIQNPRYQVTQFGKPVTLSCSQTLNHNVMYWYQQKSSQAPKLLFHYYDKDFNNEADTPDNFQSRRPNTSFCFLDIRSPGLGDTAMYLCATRKGGAGGEKLFFGSGTQLSVL.

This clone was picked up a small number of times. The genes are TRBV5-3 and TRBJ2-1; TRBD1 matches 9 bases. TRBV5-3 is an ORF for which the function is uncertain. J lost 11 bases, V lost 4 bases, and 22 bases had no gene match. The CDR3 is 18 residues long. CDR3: CARSRDRVEARVVKKQFF. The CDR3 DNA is TGTGCCAGAAGCAGGGACAGGGTTGAAGCCCGTGTGGTAAAAAAGCAGTTCTTC.

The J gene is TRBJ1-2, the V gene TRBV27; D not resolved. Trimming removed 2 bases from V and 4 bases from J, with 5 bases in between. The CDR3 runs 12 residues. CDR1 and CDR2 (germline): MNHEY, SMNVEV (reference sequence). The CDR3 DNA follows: TGTGCCAGCAGTTTACAGGTCTATGGCTACACCTTC. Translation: CASSLQVYGYTF.

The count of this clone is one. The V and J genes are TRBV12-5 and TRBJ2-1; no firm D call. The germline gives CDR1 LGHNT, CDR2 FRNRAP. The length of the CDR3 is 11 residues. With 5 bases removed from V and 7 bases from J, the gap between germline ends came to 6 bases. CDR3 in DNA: TGTGCTAGTGGTATAAAAAATGAGCAGTTCTTC. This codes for CASGIKNEQFF.

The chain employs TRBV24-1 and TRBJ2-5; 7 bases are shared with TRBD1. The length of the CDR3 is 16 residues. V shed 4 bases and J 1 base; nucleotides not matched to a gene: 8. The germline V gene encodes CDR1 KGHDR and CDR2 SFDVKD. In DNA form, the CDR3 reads TGTGCCACCAGTGACAAGTTGGACAGGACCCAAGAGACCCAGTACTTC. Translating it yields CATSDKLDRTQETQYF.

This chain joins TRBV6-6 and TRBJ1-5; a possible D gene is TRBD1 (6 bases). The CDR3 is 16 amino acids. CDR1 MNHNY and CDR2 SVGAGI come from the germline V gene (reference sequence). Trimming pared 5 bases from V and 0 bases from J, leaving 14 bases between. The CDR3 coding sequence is TGTGCCAGCAGTCGAGACAGGCGTTATAGCAATCAGCCCCAGCATTTT. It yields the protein CASSRDRRYSNQPQHF.

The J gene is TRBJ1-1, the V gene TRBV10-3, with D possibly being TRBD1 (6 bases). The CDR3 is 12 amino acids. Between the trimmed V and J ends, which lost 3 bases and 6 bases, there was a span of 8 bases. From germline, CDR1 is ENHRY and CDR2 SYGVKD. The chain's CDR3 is CAISDRGAEAFF. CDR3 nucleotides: TGTGCCATCAGTGACAGGGGTGCTGAAGCTTTCTTT.

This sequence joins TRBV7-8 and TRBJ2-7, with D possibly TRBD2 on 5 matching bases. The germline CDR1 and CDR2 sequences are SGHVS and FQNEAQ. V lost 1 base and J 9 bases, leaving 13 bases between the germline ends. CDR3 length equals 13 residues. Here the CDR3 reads CASSLDSRDLQYF. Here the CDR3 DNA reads TGTGCCAGCAGCTTAGACAGTCGGGATTTGCAGTACTTC.

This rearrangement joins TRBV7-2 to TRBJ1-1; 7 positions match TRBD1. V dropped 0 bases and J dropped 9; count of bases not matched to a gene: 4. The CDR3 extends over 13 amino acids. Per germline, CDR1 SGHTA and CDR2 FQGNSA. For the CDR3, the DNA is TGTGCCAGCAGCTTAGCCTATAGGGGGCAAGCTTTCTTT. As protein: CASSLAYRGQAFF.

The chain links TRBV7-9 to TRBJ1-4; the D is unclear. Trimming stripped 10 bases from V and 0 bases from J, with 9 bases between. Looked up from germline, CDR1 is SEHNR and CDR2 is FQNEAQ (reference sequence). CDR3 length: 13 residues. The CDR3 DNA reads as TGTGCCATCAGAGGAGCAACTAATGAAAAACTGTTTTTT. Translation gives CAIRGATNEKLFF. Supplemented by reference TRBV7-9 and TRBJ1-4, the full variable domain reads DTGVSQNPRHKITKRGQNVTFRCDPISEHNRLYWYRQTLGQGPEFLTYFQNEAQLEKSRLLSDRFSAERPKGSFSTLEIQRTEQGDSAMYLCAIRGATNEKLFFGSGTQLSVL.

The CDR3 reads CASSLGQGSFNEQFF. The CDR3 DNA reads TGTGCCAGCAGCTTAGGCCAGGGGAGTTTCAATGAGCAGTTCTTC. V usage is TRBV11-3 and J usage is TRBJ2-1, with a weak D call TRBD1 (6 bases). V dropped 1 base and J dropped 6 bases, with 13 bases sitting between them. The germline V gene has CDR1 SGHNT and CDR2 YENEEA. The CDR3 is 15 amino acids.

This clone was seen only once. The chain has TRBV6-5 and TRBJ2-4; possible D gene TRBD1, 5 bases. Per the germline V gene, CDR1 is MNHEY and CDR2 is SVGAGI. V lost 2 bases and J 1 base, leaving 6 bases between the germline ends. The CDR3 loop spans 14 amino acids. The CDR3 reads CASSYDSAKNIQYF. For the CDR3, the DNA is TGTGCCAGCAGTTACGACAGTGCCAAAAACATTCAGTACTTC.

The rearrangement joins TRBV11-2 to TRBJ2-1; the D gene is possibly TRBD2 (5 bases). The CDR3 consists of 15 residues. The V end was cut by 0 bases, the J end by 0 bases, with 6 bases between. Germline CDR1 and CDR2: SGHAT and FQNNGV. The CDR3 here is CASSLEGSSYNEQFF. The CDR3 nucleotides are TGTGCCAGCAGCTTAGAGGGGAGCTCCTACAATGAGCAGTTCTTC.

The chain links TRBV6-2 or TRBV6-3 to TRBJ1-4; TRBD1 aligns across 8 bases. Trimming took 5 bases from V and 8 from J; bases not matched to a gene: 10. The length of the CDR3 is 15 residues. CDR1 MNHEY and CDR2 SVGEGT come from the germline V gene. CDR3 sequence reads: CASSPLDRGPEKLFF. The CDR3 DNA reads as TGTGCCAGCAGTCCGCTCGACAGGGGCCCGGAAAAACTGTTTTTT.

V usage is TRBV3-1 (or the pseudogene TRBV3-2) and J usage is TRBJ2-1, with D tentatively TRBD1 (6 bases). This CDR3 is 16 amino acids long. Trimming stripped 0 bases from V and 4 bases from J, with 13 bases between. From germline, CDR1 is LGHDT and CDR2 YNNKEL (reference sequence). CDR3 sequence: CASSQEWGPVYNEQFF. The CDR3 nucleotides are TGTGCCAGCAGCCAAGAATGGGGGCCCGTTTACAATGAGCAGTTCTTC.